This T cell receptor (beta chain) was sequenced during a study of vaccination effects on CD4 cells after COVID-19. The wider study: As their vaccination, participants received two doses of either BNT162b2 or mRNA-1273. Study-level points and caveats: After vaccination of healthy people, only 1 of 255 vaccine-induced clones cross-reacted with common cold coronaviruses. Only a few convalescent patients and no early post-infection timepoints featured in the study.

Using immunoSEQ multiplex PCR, the repertoire was profiled, and TCRdb retains in-frame clones only, with some absent. The sample has 65,000 to 80,000 clones, 70% to 80% seen once. This CDR3 is built from 13 residues. The V end was cut by 2 bases, the J end by 0 bases, with 3 bases between. Germline V CDR1 and CDR2: SGHNT, YYREEE (reference sequence). Having been cultured for about ten days, the cells underwent CD4+ T cell isolation. All vaccine recipients tested negative for nucleocapsid antibodies and had never contracted SARS-CoV-2 infection. Regarding this clone: As yet, its antigen is unknown.

The starting material was CD4+ T cells from PBMCs cultured without peptide, obtained before COVID-19 vaccination. This chain connects TRBV5-4 to TRBJ1-3; D is ambiguous. This sequence was found in a human donor who received a COVID-19 vaccine. The CDR3 DNA reads as TGTGCCAGCAGCTTCTTCTCTGGAAACACCATATATTTT. Translated: CASSFFSGNTIYF.